These 13 T cell receptor beta chains originate from one sample sequenced in a study of CD8 T cells in ankylosing spondylitis. TCRdb analysed the 5' RACE reads with MiXCR anew, one entry per CDR3 protein. The sample consists of about 250,000 distinct CDR3 sequences, 18% of them appearing once. Sequenced sample: blood, either unsorted or a sorted T cell fraction (not recorded which). The receptors here all came from a male donor with ankylosing spondylitis or in good health (not recorded which).

This chain links TRBV29-1 with TRBJ2-1, with a tentative D call TRBD2 (6 bases). V dropped 8 bases and J dropped 7 bases, with 15 bases sitting between them. The CDR3 spans 12 residues. In germline, CDR1 is SQVTM, CDR2 ANQGSEA. CDR3 DNA: TGCAGCCTCGGAGAGGAGGGGAATGAGCAGTTCTTC. Its protein is CSLGEEGNEQFF.

V is TRBV4-3 and J is TRBJ2-7; a possible D gene is TRBD2 (6 bases). Germline loops: CDR1 LGHNA, CDR2 YSLEER. The CDR3 covers 15 residues. V lost 0 bases, J lost 4 bases, and 13 bases lay in between. CDR3 region: CASSQDAAGTYEQYF. The CDR3 DNA is TGCGCCAGCAGCCAAGATGCGGCAGGGACTTACGAGCAGTACTTC.

This clonotype has a handful of counts. V usage is TRBV20-1 and J usage is TRBJ1-1; D call uncertain. CDR3 size: 13 residues. Germline CDR1 DFQATT, CDR2 SNEGSKA (reference sequence). V dropped 3 bases and J dropped 4 bases, with 12 bases sitting between them. Here the CDR3 DNA reads TGCAGTGCTAGCGACCCGCGGGGCACTGAAGCTTTCTTT. This codes for CSASDPRGTEAFF.

This clonotype occurred a few times. The J gene is TRBJ1-2, the V gene TRBV29-1; TRBD1 might be the D (6 bases). Germline CDR1 reads SQVTM; CDR2 reads ANQGSEA. V was shortened by 1 base and J by 7 bases, with 13 bases between the two germline ends. The CDR3 length is 13 residues. For the CDR3, the DNA is TGCAGCGTTGAAGCCCAGGGGCGAAGTGGCTACACCTTC. This sequence encodes CSVEAQGRSGYTF.

This clonotype was picked up a small number of times. This chain joins TRBV7-8 and TRBJ2-1, with a weak D call TRBD2 (6 bases). The CDR3 loop spans 14 amino acids. V was cut by 5 bases and J by 1 base, with 9 bases left in between. The germline V gene has CDR1 SGHVS and CDR2 FQNEAQ. The chain's CDR3 is CASSGGESYNEQFF. Written as DNA, the CDR3 is TGTGCCAGCAGCGGCGGGGAGTCCTACAATGAGCAGTTCTTC.

The chain joins TRBV7-8 to TRBJ2-7; the match to TRBD2 covers 10 bases. Germline assignment: CDR1 SGHVS and CDR2 FQNEAQ. The CDR3 sequence is 14 residues long. V lost 5 bases, J lost 4 bases, and 5 bases stayed unmatched. For the CDR3, the DNA is TGTGCCAGCAGCGTAACTAGCGGGATATACGAGCAGTACTTC. Residues: CASSVTSGIYEQYF.

This clonotype was detected ten times or more. This chain uses TRBV10-3 with TRBJ2-5, with 7 bases aligning to TRBD2. V dropped 2 bases and J dropped 2; count of bases not matched to a gene: 11. Looked up from germline, CDR1 is ENHRY and CDR2 is SYGVKD. This CDR3 contains 17 residues. This CDR3 reads CAISEQHPTSLQETQYF. The DNA of the CDR3 is TGTGCCATCAGTGAGCAACACCCGACTAGCCTTCAAGAGACCCAGTACTTC.

This clonotype appeared a few times. The chain employs TRBV14 and TRBJ2-3; TRBD1 matches 7 bases. Trimming took 2 bases from V and 1 from J; bases not matched to a gene: 12. The CDR3 has 18 residues. The germline V gene encodes CDR1 SGHDN and CDR2 FVKESK. The CDR3 here is CASSQKSSYGQGTDTQYF. The DNA for the CDR3 is TGTGCCAGCAGCCAAAAAAGTTCTTATGGACAGGGCACAGATACGCAGTATTTT.

This clonotype has a count of ten or more. The rearrangement uses TRBV6-5 and TRBJ2-1, with 10 positions matching TRBD1. The CDR3 has 15 residues. The germline V gene has CDR1 MNHEY and CDR2 SVGAGI. The V gene end was trimmed by 4 bases and the J gene end by 7 bases; junction bases not matched to a gene: 7. CDR3 nucleotide sequence: TGTGCCAGCAGTTTCAGTGACAGGGGGCAAAATGAGCAGTTCTTC. Protein product: CASSFSDRGQNEQFF.

This clonotype was seen at least ten times. The rearrangement links TRBV6-5 to TRBJ2-2; D is perhaps TRBD1 (5 bases). CDR3 length: 16 residues. Germline V lookup: CDR1 MNHEY, CDR2 SVGAGI. V dropped 0 bases and J dropped 6 bases, with 14 bases sitting between them. This CDR3 is CASSYSETAGPGELFF. CDR3 sequence (DNA): TGTGCCAGCAGTTACTCTGAGACAGCTGGTCCCGGGGAGCTGTTTTTT.

J is TRBJ2-3 and V is TRBV4-1; TRBD2 agrees at 12 bases. Germline trimming cut 1 base from V and 3 bases from J; bases unmatched to any gene: 5. Per germline, CDR1 MGHRA and CDR2 YSYEKL. CDR3 length: 17 amino acids. The CDR3 protein is CASSQGEGLAGTDTQYF. The CDR3 nucleotides are TGCGCCAGCAGCCAAGGGGAAGGACTAGCGGGAACAGATACGCAGTATTTT.

A few counts support this clonotype. This chain connects TRBV20-1 to TRBJ2-5; D may be TRBD2 (8 bases). This CDR3 has 17 amino acids. Trimming pared 3 bases from V and 2 bases from J, leaving 22 bases between. CDR1 is DFQATT and CDR2 is SNEGSKA in the germline V gene (reference sequence). CDR3 in DNA: TGCAGTGCTAGCTACCTAGCGGGCTTCAGGGGGCAAGAGACCCAGTACTTC. Its protein is CSASYLAGFRGQETQYF.

The chain couples TRBV20-1 to TRBJ2-1; 12 bases map to TRBD2. V shed 4 bases, J shed 2 bases, and the junction held 3 bases outside the gene matches. The germline V gene encodes CDR1 DFQATT and CDR2 SNEGSKA (reference sequence). This CDR3 spans 15 amino acids. CDR3 amino acids: CSAIGLAGPYNEQFF. The CDR3 DNA reads as TGCAGTGCTATCGGACTAGCGGGACCCTACAATGAGCAGTTCTTC.